This T cell receptor (beta chain) comes out of a study of cytomegalovirus exposure and HLA in healthy donors (dated by TCRdb to about 2017). Broadly, across the study: In an earlier analysis of 587 of the donors, approximately 260 Gb of sequence data and 120 million or so unique TCR beta sequences from about 179 million T cells were reported. An early release that covered roughly 600 HLA-typed donors contained about 300 gigabases of sequencing data and tens of millions of unique TCR sequences. Of the roughly 400 genotyped donors, approximately 82% fell in the genetic ancestry cluster associated with self-reported Caucasian donors. The study aimed to test whether signatures of past pathogen exposure could be identified by cataloging public T cell receptors. The T cell repertoires of 666 subjects were profiled by immunosequencing and related to cytomegalovirus serostatus. Along with the approximately 620-subject first cohort, a separate validation cohort of over a hundred different subjects was used. The study combined high-throughput TCR immunosequencing, statistical association of individual TCRs with disease status, and machine learning to predict cytomegalovirus infection status. A later analysis re-examined previously published TCR beta repertoires from about 670 donors and added high-resolution HLA genotyping to investigate patterns of TCR occurrence. The later analysis used no new phenotypic data to find candidate immune exposures, relying instead on TCR beta sequences and their occurrence across donors. In an earlier analysis of a few hundred of the donors, high-throughput TCR beta sequencing was used to judge whether each TCR beta V gene segment behaved as functional or pseudogenic. Donor age, sex, ethnicity and CMV serostatus were compiled together with the repertoire data. In a later genetic analysis, genome-wide SNP genotypes for about 55% of the roughly 700 donors were used, and that subset was treated as a discovery cohort. All discovery cohort repertoires had been generated on a single sequencing platform. HLA typing covered class I and class II loci at four-digit resolution. The number of typed donors differed by locus: about 620-640 for A, B, C, DRB1 and DQB1; 522 for DQA1; over 600 for DPA1; and around 490 for DPB1. Roughly 5 DR-DQ haplotypes were handled as single units for association and clustering because linkage in the cohort was strong. Among some 410 genotyped donors of the cohort, an average of roughly 230,000 unique TCR beta nucleotide sequences was sequenced per donor, of which 15% to 20% were non-productive. The paper's findings and limits, for the study overall: In a later genetic analysis, a missense DCLRE1C variant was associated with V-gene and J-gene trimming of TCR beta chains, and the association was replicated in an independent cohort. Compared with the approximately 670-donor mean, donors in an Asian-associated ancestry cluster had fewer N-insertions in productive TCRs, according to a later genetic analysis. Across donors, most TCR sequences were observed very rarely, whereas some public TCRs were present in many individuals. The 87-base-pair reads could not distinguish some IMGT-functional V segments, including TRBV6-2 and TRBV6-3, so those segments were excluded. It was suggested by the authors that the approach could potentially be generalized to other disease states and immunological phenotypes. In vitro tests confirmed that three of the cytomegalovirus-associated TCR beta chains recognize cytomegalovirus antigens. In an earlier analysis of approximately 590 of the donors, most TCR beta V segments appeared in productive rearrangements about 87% or about 30% of the time, broadly matching IMGT annotations. Specific HLA alleles were associated with 18,000 or so TCR beta sequences at a false discovery rate of 0.05 in a later analysis. In a later analysis, HLA-associated TCR beta chains were found to be more clonally expanded and to have lower generation probabilities than equally common non-associated chains. Linkage disequilibrium might explain the correlated functional status among segregating V segments, but an unknown experimental factor could not be excluded. According to a later analysis, parvovirus B19, influenza, CMV and Epstein-Barr virus appeared linked to several top co-occurrence clusters. In the study, approximately 160 TCR beta chains were listed as associated with cytomegalovirus. This cohort had only TCR beta chains sequenced, and the lack of alpha or paired-chain data limited which features could be detected. A further reported finding was that TCR beta sequences accurately predicted the HLA-A and HLA-B alleles for most subjects in the first cohort. The classifier was reported to diagnose cytomegalovirus status with high specificity and sensitivity in both the original cohort and the validation cohort. In a later analysis, the rate of TCR association differed among HLA loci, with DRB1 alleles having the most associated TCRs and HLA-C alleles having the fewest. Strong co-occurrence of HLA alleles, especially DR and DQ, made assigning TCR associations to individual alleles difficult. Because counts were too low, seventeen rarely observed V segments, including chromosome 9 orphons, were left out of the earlier analysis of 587 of the donors. CMV serostatus was the only immune exposure information available for the cohort. A group of highly shared sequence variants was considered likely to be a technical artifact of the sequencing pipeline. Sequencing depth was assumed to be roughly uniform across donors in the presence/absence analyses, though that assumption may not hold. HLA typing was unavailable for some donors at each locus, so association tests used only the typed subset. In a later analysis, most CMV-associated TCR beta chains were found to appear HLA-restricted, with HLA associations seemingly driven largely by CMV exposure.

To prepare the library, the immunoSEQ multiplex PCR assay was applied. For the multiplex PCR, a mixture combining 60 forward primers for TCR Vbeta segments and 13 reverse primers for TCR Jbeta segments was used. The CDR3 region of rearranged TCR beta genes was amplified from genomic DNA by a multiplex PCR assay. The Illumina HiSeq System was used to sequence the amplified TCR beta libraries as 87-base-pair reads. The original methods were these. Across the roughly 600 repertoires, a later analysis counted roughly 84 million unique TCR beta chains, roughly 11 million of which were shared by at least two donors. Raw reads were error-corrected and collapsed into unique sequences with a nearest-neighbor algorithm that merged closely related sequences to remove PCR and sequencing errors. CDR3 sequences were aligned to IMGT reference sequences to assign V, D and J gene segments. Each retained sequence needed at least a six-nucleotide match to both a V gene segment and a J gene segment. A rearrangement counted as productive if the CDR3 had no stop codons and remained in frame with V and J, and every other rearrangement counted as non-productive. CDR3 was defined according to IMGT convention as the region running from the second conserved V-encoded cysteine to the conserved J-encoded phenylalanine. In an earlier analysis of approximately 500 of the donors, sequences lacking an unambiguous match to a single V gene segment were excluded. In an earlier analysis of 587 of the donors, V segments were called functional above 56.7% productive rearrangements and were called segregating when the between-donor standard deviation exceeded 5%. A statistical classification framework was built for diagnosing cytomegalovirus status from the catalog of TCR beta chain sequences. A later analysis assigned V and J genes by comparing TCR nucleotide sequences with IMGT/GENE-DB human TR gene sequences. In a later analysis, CDR3 sequences and most-parsimonious VDJ recombination scenarios were assigned using the TCRdist pipeline. In a later analysis, each TCR beta chain was defined by its CDR3 amino acid sequence together with its V-gene family, and reads lacking a unique V-gene family were excluded. In a later analysis, 500 to 700 highly shared, low-generation-probability nucleotide sequences were removed to address suspected cross-contamination and a sequencing artifact. A later analysis calculated a clonal expansion index for each public chain from normalized within-repertoire ranks of inferred template counts. In a later analysis, generation probabilities were computed using a VDJ recombination model fitted to out-of-frame rearrangements, and the results were checked against IGoR. In a later analysis, hypergeometric tests were used to score TCR-TCR, TCR-HLA and TCR-CMV co-occurrence, with a repertoire-size bias correction applied to TCR pairs. False discovery rates were estimated in a later analysis by permuting HLA or CMV assignments 20 times. In a later analysis, co-occurring TCRs were grouped using DBSCAN, with TCRdist sequence similarity added in when clustering inside HLA-allele-positive subsets. For co-occurrence clustering, repertoires with fewer than 30,000 or more than 120,000 public chains were excluded, along with about five repertoires with anomalous nucleotide sharing. TCRdb retrieved this table from immuneACCESS and kept in-frame rearrangements only. Not all clones are present; in checked studies, unresolved V genes account for under half, and no reason is known for the remainder. The D gene and trimming were derived from the DNA, and the V and J assignments and clone size from that table. This sample is represented by about 150,000 clones; roughly 80% of them were singletons. The ten top clones hold 4.3% of the sample.

V loses 2 bases of germline sequence and J loses 4 bases, and the interval between the two ends is 12 bases. The germline V gene (reference sequence) supplies CDR1 LNHDA and CDR2 SQIVND. The CDR3 covers 15 residues, taking in both the cysteine and the phenylalanine. CDR3 DNA is the only sequence kept; it has 45 bases, read in frame from the first base. The cohort consisted of 600 to 750 healthy bone marrow donors. At the time of sampling, every cohort member was nominally healthy, though immune exposures that went unrecorded were likely present. The donor tested CMV seropositive, placing the donor among the 289 seropositive members of the cohort. Every donor gave a peripheral blood sample, and the peripheral blood mononuclear cells from that sample were used for TCR beta sequencing. The Qiagen DNeasy Blood Extraction Kit was used to extract genomic DNA from the blood cell samples. Comments on this clone: The antigen it binds to is not known. No much larger clone is present one base from it, and per-base qualities are unavailable.

The clonotype comes from a woman between 40 and 50 years old in good health and CMV-seropositive. In this chain, TRBV19 is recombined with TRBJ1-5; D gene: possibly TRBD1, on 6 matching bases. Material for sequencing was PBMCs. The DNA reads TGTGCCAGTAGTATATCGGCAGGGGATAATCAGCCCCAGCATTTT. Translated, this is CASSISAGDNQPQHF.